This TCR beta chain appears in the sequencing data of a study of identical twins. The CDR3 has 11 amino acids. V gave up 1 base and J gave up 8 bases, with 5 bases separating them. Template switching, a step in the protocol, added a universal primer site, and cDNA carried unique molecular identifiers. TCRdb analysed the 5' RACE reads with MiXCR anew, one entry per CDR3 protein. The sample holds fewer than 800,000 distinct CDR3 sequences, under 8.5% seen once. This clonotype was counted many times. Its antigen is unknown. Study results and caveats: Within twin pairs, the out-of-frame alpha sequences they shared showed excess low generation probability. While abundant cord blood beta clonotypes carried fewer insertions, memory repertoires showed no such pattern.

These records were also assigned to another study, of yellow fever vaccine responses in identical twins.

This chain uses TRBV12-3 or TRBV12-4 with TRBJ1-2; no clear D. This clonotype was obtained from a woman between 18 and 30 years old in good health. The sample taken for sequencing was PBMCs. In nucleotides, the CDR3 is TGTGCCAGCAGTTTAGGCCAGGGCTACACCTTC. Its protein product is CASSLGQGYTF.